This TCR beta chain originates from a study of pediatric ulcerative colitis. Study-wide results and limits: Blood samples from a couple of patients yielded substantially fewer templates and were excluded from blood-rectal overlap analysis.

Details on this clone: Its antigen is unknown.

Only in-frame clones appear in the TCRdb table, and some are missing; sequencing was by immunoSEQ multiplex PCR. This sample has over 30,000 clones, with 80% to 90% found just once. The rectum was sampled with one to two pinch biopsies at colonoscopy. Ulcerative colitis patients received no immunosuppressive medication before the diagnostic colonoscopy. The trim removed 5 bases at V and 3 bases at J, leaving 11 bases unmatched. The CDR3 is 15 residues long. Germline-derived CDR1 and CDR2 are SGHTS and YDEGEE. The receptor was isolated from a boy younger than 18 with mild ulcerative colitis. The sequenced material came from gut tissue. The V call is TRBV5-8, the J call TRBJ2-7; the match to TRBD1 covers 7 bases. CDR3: CASSRQGRGGYEQYF. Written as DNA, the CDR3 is TGTGCCAGCAGTAGACAGGGCCGGGGTGGCTACGAGCAGTACTTC.